This entry describes one T cell receptor beta chain. This CDR3 has 12 amino acids. Germline-derived CDR1 and CDR2 are LGHDT and YNNKEL (reference sequence). The V and J ends lost 3 bases and 5 bases respectively, with 7 bases between them. These data belong to a study of blood T cell repertoires in COVID-19. As processed by the authors: Scientists estimated how many nucleated cells there were by amplifying reference gene primers. TCRdb's copy holds only in-frame clones and misses some; the assay was immunoSEQ multiplex PCR. The DNA gave D and trimming, while V, J and clone size come from that table. The sample consists of over 60,000 clones, roughly nine tenths of them appearing once.

The sequence was obtained from a woman aged 80 or over with active or convalescent COVID-19. The chain combines TRBV3-1 (or the pseudogene TRBV3-2) with TRBJ2-5, with a possible D match to TRBD1 (5 bases). Sequenced input: peripheral blood. CDR3 nucleotides: TGTGCCAGCAGCCAGGACACGGAGACCCAGTACTTC. It specifies CASSQDTETQYF.